This T cell receptor (beta chain) was found in a study of T cell responses to AZD1222 COVID-19 vaccine. Study outcomes and limitations: A rise in Spike-specific TCR breadth and depth followed two AZD1222 doses.

This CDR3 region has 13 residues. V lost 3 bases and J 5 bases, leaving 10 bases between the germline ends. Germline CDR1 LGHDT, CDR2 YNNKEL (reference sequence). Notes on this clone: No antigen is known for it.

Profiling relied on immunoSEQ multiplex PCR, and the TCRdb table lists in-frame clones only, not all of them. The profile shows about 140,000 clones, around 84% of them singletons. The sequences come from peripheral blood, collected 28 days after the second AZD1222 dose. The chain couples TRBV3-1 (or the pseudogene TRBV3-2) to TRBJ1-1; the D gene is possibly TRBD1 (5 bases). The clonotype originates from an adult who received the AZD1222 COVID-19 vaccine. CDR3 region: CASSQGDLTEAFF. In DNA, the CDR3 is TGTGCCAGCAGCCAGGGGGACTTAACTGAAGCTTTCTTT.